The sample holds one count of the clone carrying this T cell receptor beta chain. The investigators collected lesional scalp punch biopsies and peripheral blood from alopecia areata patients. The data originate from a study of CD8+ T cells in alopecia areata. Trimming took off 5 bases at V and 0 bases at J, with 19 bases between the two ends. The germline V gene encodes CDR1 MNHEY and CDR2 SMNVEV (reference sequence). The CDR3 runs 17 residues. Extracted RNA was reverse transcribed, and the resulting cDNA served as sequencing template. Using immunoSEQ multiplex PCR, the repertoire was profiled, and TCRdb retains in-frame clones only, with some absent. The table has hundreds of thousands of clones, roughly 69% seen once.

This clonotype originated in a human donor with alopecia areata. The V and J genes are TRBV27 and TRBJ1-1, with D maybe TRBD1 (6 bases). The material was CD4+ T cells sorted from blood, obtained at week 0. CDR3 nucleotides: TGTGCCAGCAGTAACAGGGCCCGAGCCTTTATGAACACTGAAGCTTTCTTT. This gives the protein CASSNRARAFMNTEAFF.